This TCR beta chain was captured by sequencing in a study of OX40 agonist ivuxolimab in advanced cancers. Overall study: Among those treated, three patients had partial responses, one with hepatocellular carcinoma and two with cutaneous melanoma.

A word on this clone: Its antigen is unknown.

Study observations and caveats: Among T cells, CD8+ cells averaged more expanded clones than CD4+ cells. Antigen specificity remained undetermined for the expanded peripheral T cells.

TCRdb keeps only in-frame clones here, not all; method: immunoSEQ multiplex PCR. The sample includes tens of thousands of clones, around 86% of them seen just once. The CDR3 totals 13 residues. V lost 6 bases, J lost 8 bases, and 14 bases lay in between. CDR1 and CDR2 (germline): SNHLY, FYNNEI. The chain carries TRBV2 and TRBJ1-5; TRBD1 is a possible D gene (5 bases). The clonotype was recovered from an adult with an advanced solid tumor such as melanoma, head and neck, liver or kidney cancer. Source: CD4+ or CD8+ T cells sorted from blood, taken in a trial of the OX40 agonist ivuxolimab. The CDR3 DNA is TGTGCCAGCAGCCGGGACGGGATGAAGCCCCAGCATTTT. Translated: CASSRDGMKPQHF.